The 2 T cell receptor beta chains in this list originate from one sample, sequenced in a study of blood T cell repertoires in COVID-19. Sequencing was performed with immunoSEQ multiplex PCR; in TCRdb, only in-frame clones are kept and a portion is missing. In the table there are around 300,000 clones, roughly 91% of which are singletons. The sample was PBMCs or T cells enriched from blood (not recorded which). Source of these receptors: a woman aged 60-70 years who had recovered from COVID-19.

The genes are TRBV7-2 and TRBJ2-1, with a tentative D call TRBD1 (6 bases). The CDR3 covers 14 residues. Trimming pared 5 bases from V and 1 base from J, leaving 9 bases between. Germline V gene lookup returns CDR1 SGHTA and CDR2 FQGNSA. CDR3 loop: CASSRDISYNEQFF. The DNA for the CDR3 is TGTGCCAGCAGCCGGGACATATCCTACAATGAGCAGTTCTTC.

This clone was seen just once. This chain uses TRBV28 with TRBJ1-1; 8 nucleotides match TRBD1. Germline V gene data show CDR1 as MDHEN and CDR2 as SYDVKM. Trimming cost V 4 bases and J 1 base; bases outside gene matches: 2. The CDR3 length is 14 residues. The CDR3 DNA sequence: TGTGCCAGCAGTTCTGGGACAGGGAACACTGAAGCTTTCTTT. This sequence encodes CASSSGTGNTEAFF.